One and the same sample provided the 29 T cell receptor beta chains below, sequenced in a study of T-cell reconstitution after alpha-beta-depleted transplantation in children. It was with unique molecular identifiers that the TCRbeta library was prepared. Each CDR3 protein gets one entry after TCRdb re-called the PCR reads with MiXCR. The sample comprises roughly 500,000 distinct CDR3 sequences, approximately 12% of which are singletons, and around 6.1% rests with the top ten. The specimen comprised PBMCs from the stem cell graft donor, sampled from the stem cell graft. Every receptor here comes from a human donor who donated a stem cell graft to a child with combined immunodeficiency.

This chain links TRBV2 with TRBJ2-7; 8 nucleotides align to TRBD1. The length of the CDR3 is 15 residues. Germline loops: CDR1 SNHLY, CDR2 FYNNEI. V lost 5 bases and J lost 3; bases outside the gene matches: 9. The CDR3 DNA is TGTGCCAGCAGTACCAGGACAGGGACGGGCTACGAGCAGTACTTC. Its translation is CASSTRTGTGYEQYF.

In its sample, this clonotype was seen a few times. CDR3 region: CASSGRDRESNPQHF. CDR3 DNA: TGTGCCAGCAGTGGTCGGGACAGGGAAAGCAATCCCCAGCATTTT. The V call is TRBV28, the J call TRBJ1-5; TRBD1 aligns across 9 bases. J was trimmed by 10 bases and V by 5 bases; bases with no gene match: 12. CDR3 size: 15 residues. Germline loops: CDR1 MDHEN, CDR2 SYDVKM.

The chain couples TRBV20-1 to TRBJ1-5; D call uncertain. CDR1 and CDR2 (germline): DFQATT, SNEGSKA (reference sequence). The V end was cut by 2 bases, the J end by 9 bases, with 17 bases between. This CDR3 is built from 14 residues. This CDR3 reads CSARSKSEAGPQHF. The CDR3 DNA reads TGCAGTGCTAGAAGTAAGTCCGAAGCGGGGCCCCAGCATTTT.

A single count supports this clonotype. A much larger clone differs by one base, so this may be a read error. The V gene is TRBV12-3 or TRBV12-4, the J gene TRBJ1-5, with D hard to call. V was cut by 7 bases and J by 5 bases, with 15 bases left in between. The CDR3 totals 14 residues. CDR3 region: CASTTGRTHQPQHF. CDR3 coding DNA: TGTGCCAGCACTACCGGCAGGACCCATCAGCCCCAGCATTTT.

This chain uses TRBV2 with TRBJ2-3, with 11 bases identical to TRBD2. The CDR3 length is 14 residues. After removal of 6 bases from V and 9 bases from J, the junction contained 8 bases not matched to a gene. Germline V gene lookup returns CDR1 SNHLY and CDR2 FYNNEI. The DNA for the CDR3 is TGTGCCAGCAGCACTAGCGGGGGAATAGGCACGCAGTATTTT. This encodes CASSTSGGIGTQYF. Based on the CDR3 plus reference TRBV2 and TRBJ2-3, the full variable domain is EPEVTQTPSHQVTQMGQEVILRCVPISNHLYFYWYRQILGQKVEFLVSFYNNEISEKSEIFDDQFSVERPDGSNFTLKIRSTKLEDSAMYFCASSTSGGIGTQYFGPGTRLTVL.

This clonotype appeared many times. This chain links TRBV7-9 with TRBJ2-1; 8 bases are a match to TRBD2. J was trimmed by 5 bases and V by 4 bases; bases with no gene match: 7. Germline V gives CDR1 SEHNR, CDR2 FQNEAQ (reference sequence). This CDR3 has 15 amino acids. This CDR3 is CASSSSGSLNNEQFF. The CDR3 DNA is TGTGCCAGCAGCTCCAGCGGGAGTCTGAACAATGAGCAGTTCTTC.

This clonotype was seen a few times. This chain links TRBV11-3 with TRBJ2-5; 11 bases match TRBD2. This CDR3 is 15 amino acids long. CDR1 and CDR2 (germline): SGHNT, YENEEA. V lost 6 bases to trimming and J lost 3 bases; unmatched junction nucleotides: 6. In DNA form, the CDR3 reads TGTGCCAGCAGAACCGGGACTAGCGGTGAAGAGACCCAGTACTTC. Translating it yields CASRTGTSGEETQYF. The complete variable domain, with remaining parts taken from reference TRBV11-3 and TRBJ2-5, reads EAGVVQSPRYKIIEKKQPVAFWCNPISGHNTLYWYLQNLGQGPELLIRYENEEAVDDSQLPKDRFSAERLKGVDSTLKIQPAELGDSAVYLCASRTGTSGEETQYFGPGTRLLVL.

This clonotype was observed a few times. The chain employs TRBV9 and TRBJ2-7; weak D call: TRBD1 (6 bases). The CDR3 extends over 15 amino acids. Looked up from germline, CDR1 is SGDLS and CDR2 is YYNGEE. V lost 0 bases and J 5 bases, leaving 15 bases between the germline ends. The DNA for the CDR3 is TGTGCCAGCAGCGTAGGTGGGGGCCTATTCGACGAGCAGTACTTC. Translated, it gives CASSVGGGLFDEQYF. The whole variable domain, filled in from reference TRBV9 and TRBJ2-7, reads DSGVTQTPKHLITATGQRVTLRCSPRSGDLSVYWYQQSLDQGLQFLIQYYNGEERAKGNILERFSAQQFPDLHSELNLSSLELGDSALYFCASSVGGGLFDEQYFGPGTRLTVT.

As to this clonotype: An end of the junction differs from the germline gene, which may be a read error. The V call is TRBV9, the J call TRBJ2-7; D might be TRBD1 or TRBD2, each matching 6 bases. Germline values: CDR1 SGDLS, CDR2 YYNGEE. CDR3 length equals 14 residues. CDR3 nucleotide sequence: TGTGCCAGCAGCGTACGACAGGCCTCGGGAGAGCGGTACTTC. Encoded protein: CASSVRQASGERYF.

The V call is TRBV13, the J call TRBJ2-1; 9 bases map to TRBD2. CDR1 and CDR2 (germline): PRHDT, FYEKMQ (reference sequence). The CDR3 is 16 residues long. V lost 2 bases and J lost 4; bases outside the gene matches: 6. For the CDR3, the DNA is TGTGCCAGCAGCTTAATTGCGGGAGGGCCTTACAATGAGCAGTTCTTC. Translated, it gives CASSLIAGGPYNEQFF.

The chain has TRBV6-2 or TRBV6-3 and TRBJ2-1; D not certain. Between the trimmed V and J ends, which lost 0 bases and 0 bases, there was a span of 15 bases. This CDR3 is 18 amino acids long. The germline V gene has CDR1 MNHEY and CDR2 SVGEGT. The CDR3 nucleotides read TGTGCCAGCAGTTACTCTTCTCGCGGCCGTCCCTCCTACAATGAGCAGTTCTTC. Amino acid sequence: CASSYSSRGRPSYNEQFF.

This rearrangement joins TRBV6-1 to TRBJ2-7; 7 bases are shared with TRBD2. In germline, CDR1 is MNHNS, CDR2 SASEGT. Germline trimming cut 5 bases from V and 3 bases from J; bases unmatched to any gene: 10. The CDR3 spans 15 residues. CDR3 loop: CASSRQAGTLYEQYF. In DNA form, the CDR3 reads TGTGCCAGCAGTAGACAAGCGGGGACCCTCTACGAGCAGTACTTC.

This chain joins TRBV12-3 or TRBV12-4 and TRBJ2-1; D is undetermined. The CDR3 length is 12 residues. Trimming left V 5 bases short and J 5 bases short, with 7 bases between. Here the CDR3 reads CASSKTDNEQFF. In nucleotides, the CDR3 is TGTGCCAGCAGTAAGACTGACAATGAGCAGTTCTTC.

This clonotype was observed a few times. The chain links TRBV7-9 to TRBJ1-1; the D is unclear. The germline V gene encodes CDR1 SEHNR and CDR2 FQNEAQ (reference sequence). CDR3 length: 15 amino acids. V gave up 1 base and J gave up 4 bases, with 13 bases separating them. The DNA of the CDR3 is TGTGCCAGCAGCTTAGTTGGGCAGATGAGCACTGAAGCTTTCTTT. Translation gives CASSLVGQMSTEAFF.

This clonotype showed up many times. The chain is built from TRBV7-2 and TRBJ2-7; D is perhaps TRBD1 (5 bases). V was clipped by 2 bases and J by 2 bases, with 16 bases between them. This CDR3 region has 16 residues. Germline CDR1 is SGHTA and CDR2 is FQGNSA. This CDR3 is CASSLSWGRNPYEQYF. The CDR3 bases are TGTGCCAGCAGCTTATCCTGGGGCAGAAACCCCTACGAGCAGTACTTC.

The J gene is TRBJ2-1, the V gene TRBV6-1, with 7 bases that match TRBD1. The CDR3 covers 13 residues. V lost 6 bases, J lost 7 bases, and 6 bases stayed unmatched. The germline CDR1 and CDR2 sequences are MNHNS and SASEGT. The CDR3 DNA sequence: TGTGCCAGCAGAGGACAGGTTGTAAATGAGCAGTTCTTC. Protein sequence: CASRGQVVNEQFF.

The rearrangement joins TRBV12-3 or TRBV12-4 to TRBJ2-5, with 8 positions matching TRBD1. The CDR3 sequence is 15 residues long. After removal of 3 bases from V and 5 bases from J, the junction contained 8 bases not matched to a gene. The CDR3 spells CASSFEQGGRETQYF. The CDR3 DNA reads TGTGCCAGCAGTTTTGAACAGGGGGGTCGGGAGACCCAGTACTTC.

In its sample, this clonotype was seen a few times. V gene TRBV5-1 combines with J gene TRBJ2-2; a weak D match, TRBD1 (6 bases). CDR1 is SGHRS and CDR2 is YFSETQ in the germline V gene. The CDR3 is 16 residues long. Deletions cut 2 bases from V and 4 bases from J, with 15 bases between. The CDR3 is CASSFWNRDGTGELFF. The CDR3 DNA is TGCGCCAGCAGCTTTTGGAACAGGGACGGCACCGGGGAGCTGTTTTTT.

J is TRBJ2-5 and V is TRBV4-3; no firm D call. Germline CDR1 LGHNA, CDR2 YSLEER. The CDR3 covers 14 residues. Between the trimmed V and J ends, which lost 4 bases and 5 bases, there was a span of 14 bases. CDR3 protein: CASSLESGAETQYF. CDR3 nucleotides: TGCGCCAGCAGCCTCGAATCAGGCGCGGAGACCCAGTACTTC.

This chain joins TRBV7-9 and TRBJ1-3, with D unclear. Per germline, CDR1 SEHNR and CDR2 FQNEAQ (reference sequence). V was trimmed by 1 base and J by 0 bases, leaving 13 bases between them. CDR3 length equals 17 residues. CDR3 DNA sequence: TGTGCCAGCAGCTTAGGTGGGCCGGGTCACTCTGGAAACACCATATATTTT. This codes for CASSLGGPGHSGNTIYF.

This clonotype was counted many times. The chain carries TRBV5-1 and TRBJ2-7; D gene ambiguous. This CDR3 spans 13 amino acids. The V end lost 3 bases, the J end lost 5 bases, and 12 bases lay between the germline ends. The germline V gene encodes CDR1 SGHRS and CDR2 YFSETQ. The CDR3 DNA reads as TGCGCCAGCAGCTACTTACCGTCCGACGAGCAGTACTTC. It specifies CASSYLPSDEQYF.

In this sample, this clonotype turned up a few times. The CDR3 nucleotides read TGTGCCAGCAGCTTGTATCGGCGGGAGAGTCGAAATGAGCAGTTCTTC. This gives the protein CASSLYRRESRNEQFF. The chain joins TRBV5-6 to TRBJ2-1; 7 bases align to TRBD2. The CDR3 extends over 16 amino acids. Germline V gene data show CDR1 as SGHDT and CDR2 as YYEEEE. J gave up 7 bases and V 1 base, and 11 bases lay outside the gene matches.

This clonotype came up a few times. V usage is TRBV20-1 and J usage is TRBJ2-1; perhaps TRBD2 as D (6 bases). V dropped 2 bases and J dropped 5 bases, with 16 bases sitting between them. The germline gives CDR1 DFQATT, CDR2 SNEGSKA (reference sequence). The CDR3 loop spans 15 amino acids. The CDR3 sequence is CSARSPRAGHNEQFF. In nucleotides, the CDR3 is TGCAGTGCTAGATCGCCCAGGGCGGGACACAATGAGCAGTTCTTC.

This clonotype has only one observation. The chain is built from TRBV6-5 and TRBJ2-1; possible D gene TRBD2, 7 bases. The CDR3 is 16 residues long. The V and J ends lost 2 bases and 8 bases respectively, with 19 bases between them. The germline V gene encodes CDR1 MNHEY and CDR2 SVGAGI. CDR3 sequence (DNA): TGTGCCAGCAGTTACATGCGGGGGCGCACGGAGGATGAGCAGTTCTTC. Translating gives CASSYMRGRTEDEQFF.

A note on this clonotype: Being one base from a much bigger clone, this may be a read error. The chain recombines TRBV7-9 with TRBJ1-2; the D is unclear. CDR3 length equals 14 residues. Germline V lookup: CDR1 SEHNR, CDR2 FQNEAQ (reference sequence). Trimming removed 5 bases from V and 3 bases from J, with 13 bases in between. CDR3 coding DNA: TGTGCCAGCAGCCCAGGCCCTTTCTACTATGGCTACACCTTC. Translating gives CASSPGPFYYGYTF.

The CDR3 bases are TGTGCCACCAGCCCCATTAGTATGGCGGGGGGCGGGGATGAGCAGTTCTTC. Amino acids: CATSPISMAGGGDEQFF. The rearrangement joins TRBV15 to TRBJ2-1, with 8 positions matching TRBD2. Germline assignment: CDR1 LNHNV and CDR2 YYDKDF (reference sequence). This CDR3 has 17 residues. Losses at the gene ends were 5 bases for V and 8 bases for J; bases not matched to a gene: 17.

Only a few counts were recorded for this clonotype. The chain combines TRBV21-1 with TRBJ1-1; the D segment call TRBD1 is taken from the table without a DNA check. TRBV21-1 is reported as a pseudogene. The CDR3 runs 16 residues. As DNA, the CDR3 is TGTGCCAGCAGCAAAGTAAATCCGGGAGTCAACACTGAAGCTTTCTTT. The encoded protein is CASSKVNPGVNTEAFF.

This clonotype was recorded many times. The chain links TRBV5-1 to TRBJ2-2, with D possibly TRBD2 on 6 matching bases. Germline V gene data show CDR1 as SGHRS and CDR2 as YFSETQ. Trimming took off 0 bases at V and 7 bases at J, with 13 bases between the two ends. The CDR3 runs to 15 residues. The CDR3 region is CASSLAQGGHGELFF. The DNA for the CDR3 is TGCGCCAGCAGCTTGGCCCAGGGAGGACACGGGGAGCTGTTTTTT. Filled out from reference TRBV5-1 and TRBJ2-2, the complete variable domain reads KAGVTQTPRYLIKTRGQQVTLSCSPISGHRSVSWYQQTPGQGLQFLFEYFSETQRNKGNFPGRFSGRQFSNSRSEMNVSTLELGDSALYLCASSLAQGGHGELFFGEGSRLTVL.

A few counts support this clonotype. The J gene is TRBJ1-6, the V gene TRBV25-1; perhaps TRBD1 as D (5 bases). Germline CDR1 is MGHDK and CDR2 is SYGVNS. CDR3 length: 13 amino acids. V shed 1 base and J shed 14 bases, with 12 bases lying between them. The CDR3 coding sequence is TGTGCCAGCAGTGAATGGGGCCAACGGGCCCTCCACTTT. This gives the protein CASSEWGQRALHF.